This T cell receptor (beta chain) was retrieved from a study of shared clonotypes between healthy human individuals. The wider study: Plates per donor: three CD4 naive, three CD4 memory, two CD8 naive, one CD8 memory. Findings and caveats of the study: Generation probabilities were higher for clonotypes shared across all four sorted-subset donors than for unshared ones. A handful of donors showed sharing of 4.5% to 5% of naive CD4 clonotypes.

Worth noting for this clone: Its antigen is currently unknown.

The V end was cut by 4 bases, the J end by 6 bases, with 17 bases between. The CDR3 is 15 amino acids. Germline CDR1 is PRHDT and CDR2 is FYEKMQ (reference sequence). Data came from immunoSEQ multiplex PCR; TCRdb stores just in-frame clones and leaves some out. The sample carries roughly 1,500,000 clones, around 98% recorded once. This sequence originates from a man aged 30 to 39 in good health. The sample was naive CD4+ T cells sorted from blood. The subset denotes: CD45RA+ positively selected. V and J are TRBV13 and TRBJ2-3; possibly TRBD1 or TRBD2 for D (5 bases each). The CDR3 reads CASSSIGAQGDTQYF. DNA for the CDR3: TGTGCCAGCAGCTCAATCGGGGCCCAGGGTGATACGCAGTATTTT. The complete variable domain, with remaining parts taken from reference TRBV13 and TRBJ2-3, reads AAGVIQSPRHLIKEKRETATLKCYPIPRHDTVYWYQQGPGQDPQFLISFYEKMQSDKGSIPDRFSAQQFSDYHSELNMSSLELGDSALYFCASSSIGAQGDTQYFGPGTRLTVL.